Included here is one T cell receptor beta chain sequence, with context. This entry is derived from a study of cytomegalovirus exposure and HLA in healthy donors. Germline-derived CDR1 and CDR2 are SNHLY and FYNNEI. The V end lost 9 bases, the J end lost 4 bases, and 12 bases lay between the germline ends. There are 12 residues in the CDR3. PCR was performed using 60 Vbeta and 13 Jbeta primers. Here immunoSEQ multiplex PCR was the method, and the copy in TCRdb shows in-frame clones only, minus some. The sample holds 150,000 to 200,000 clones, 75% to 90% seen once. Sequencing input: PBMCs. The sequence was obtained from a woman between 45 and 60 years old in good health and CMV-seropositive. This rearrangement joins TRBV2 to TRBJ2-5, with D possibly being TRBD2 (5 bases). DNA of the CDR3: TGTGCCAGTGTAGCGTTGCGAGAGACCCAGTACTTC. Translating it yields CASVALRETQYF.